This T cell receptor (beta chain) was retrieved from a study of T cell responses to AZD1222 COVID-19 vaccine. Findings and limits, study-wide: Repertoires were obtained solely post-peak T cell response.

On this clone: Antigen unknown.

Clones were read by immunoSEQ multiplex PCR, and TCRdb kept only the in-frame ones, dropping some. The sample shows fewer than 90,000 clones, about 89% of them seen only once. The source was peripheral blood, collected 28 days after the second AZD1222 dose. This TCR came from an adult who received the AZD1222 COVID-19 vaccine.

The DNA of the CDR3 is TGTGCCAGCAGTTTGGGACAGGGGACTGATCAGCCCCAGCATTTT. Translation: CASSLGQGTDQPQHF. The rearrangement uses TRBV28 and TRBJ1-5; 10 positions match TRBD1. The CDR3 extends over 15 amino acids. CDR1 and CDR2 (germline): MDHEN, SYDVKM. V lost 3 bases and J lost 5; bases outside the gene matches: 4.